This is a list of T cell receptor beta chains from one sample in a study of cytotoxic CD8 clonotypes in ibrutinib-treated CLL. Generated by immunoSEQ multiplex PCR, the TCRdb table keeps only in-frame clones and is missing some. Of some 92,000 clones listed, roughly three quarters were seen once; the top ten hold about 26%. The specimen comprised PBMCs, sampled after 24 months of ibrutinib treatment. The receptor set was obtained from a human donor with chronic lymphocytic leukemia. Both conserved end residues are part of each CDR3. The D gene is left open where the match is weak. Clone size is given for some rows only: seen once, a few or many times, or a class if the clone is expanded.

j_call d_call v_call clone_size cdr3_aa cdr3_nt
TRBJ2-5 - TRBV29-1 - CSVEDPRRGGETQYF TGCAGCGTTGAAGATCCTCGCAGGGGAGGTGAGACCCAGTACTTC
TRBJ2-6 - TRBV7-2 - CASSLIGGSGSGANVLTF TGTGCCAGCAGCTTGATAGGGGGGAGTGGCTCAGGGGCCAACGTCCTGACTTTC
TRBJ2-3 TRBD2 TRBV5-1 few CASSVAGAGGDTQYF TGCGCCAGCAGCGTAGCGGGGGCTGGGGGAGATACGCAGTATTTT
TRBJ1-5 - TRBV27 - CASSGRKNQPQHF TGTGCCAGCAGTGGCAGGAAAAATCAGCCCCAGCATTTT
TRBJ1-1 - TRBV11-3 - CASSLYKGTEAFF TGTGCCAGCAGCTTATATAAGGGCACTGAAGCTTTCTTT
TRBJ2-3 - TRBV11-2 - CASRRLEGNTDTQYF TGTGCCAGCAGAAGGCTAGAGGGCAACACAGATACGCAGTATTTT
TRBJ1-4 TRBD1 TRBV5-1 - CASRTGTGAPPNEKLFF TGCGCCAGCAGAACCGGGACAGGGGCCCCTCCTAATGAAAAACTGTTTTTT
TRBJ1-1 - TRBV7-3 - CASSLWDSTEAFF TGTGCCAGCAGCTTATGGGATAGCACTGAAGCTTTCTTT
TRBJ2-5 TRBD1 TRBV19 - CASSRFGTGPETQYF TGTGCCAGTAGTAGGTTCGGGACAGGGCCAGAGACCCAGTACTTC
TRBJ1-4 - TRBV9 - CASSVGQGYNEKLFF TGTGCCAGCAGCGTAGGGCAGGGATATAATGAAAAACTGTTTTTT
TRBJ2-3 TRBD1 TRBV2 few CASSSGTGSTDTQYF TGTGCCAGCAGTTCCGGGACAGGTAGCACAGATACGCAGTATTTT
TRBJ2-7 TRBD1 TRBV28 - CASQGAGWGYEQYF TGTGCTTCACAGGGGGCTGGGTGGGGATACGAGCAGTACTTC
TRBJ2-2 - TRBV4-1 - CASSQRRDLNTGELFF TGCGCCAGCAGCCAACGCCGGGACTTAAACACCGGGGAGCTGTTTTTT
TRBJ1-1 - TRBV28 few CASTSSARPRAFF TGTGCCAGCACCTCCTCGGCCAGGCCGCGGGCTTTCTTT
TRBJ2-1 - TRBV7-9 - CASSGLGPRAYEQFF TGTGCCAGCAGCGGTTTAGGACCTCGTGCTTATGAGCAGTTCTTC
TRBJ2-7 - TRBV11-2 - CASSSPGGPNYEQYF TGTGCCAGCAGCTCCCCCGGCGGACCCAACTACGAGCAGTACTTC
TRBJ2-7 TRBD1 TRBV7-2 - CASRARDRRFYEQYF TGTGCCAGCCGGGCCCGGGACAGACGATTTTACGAGCAGTACTTC
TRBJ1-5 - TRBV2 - CASSEVSRSNQPQHF TGTGCCAGCAGTGAAGTAAGCAGGAGCAATCAGCCCCAGCATTTT
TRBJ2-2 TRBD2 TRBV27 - CASSLLTSGDTGELFF TGTGCCAGCAGTTTATTGACTAGCGGAGACACCGGGGAGCTGTTTTTT
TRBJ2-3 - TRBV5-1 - CASSFFRRGTDTQYF TGCGCCAGCAGCTTCTTTCGACGGGGGACAGATACGCAGTATTTT
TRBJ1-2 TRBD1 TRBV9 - CASSAGLDRVDYGYTF TGTGCCAGCAGCGCTGGATTAGACAGGGTAGACTATGGCTACACCTTC
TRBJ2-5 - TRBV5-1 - CASSLDLDQYF TGCGCCAGCAGCTTGGACTTGGACCAGTACTTC
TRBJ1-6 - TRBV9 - CASSVWAGESSSYNSPLHF TGTGCCAGCAGCGTGTGGGCGGGAGAATCGAGCTCCTATAATTCACCCCTCCACTTT
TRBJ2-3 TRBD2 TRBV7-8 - CASSHPGLAGTDTQYF TGTGCCAGCAGCCATCCGGGACTAGCGGGCACAGATACGCAGTATTTT
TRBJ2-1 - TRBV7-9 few CASRSIANEQFF TGTGCCAGCAGATCTATAGCCAATGAGCAGTTCTTC
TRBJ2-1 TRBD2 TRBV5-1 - CASSLNTGLVYYNEQFF TGCGCCAGCAGCTTGAACACTGGACTAGTTTACTACAATGAGCAGTTCTTC
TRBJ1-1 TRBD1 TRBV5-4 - CASSADRTEAFF TGTGCCAGCAGCGCGGACAGGACTGAAGCTTTCTTT
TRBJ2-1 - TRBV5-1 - CASSRPDNEQFF TGCGCCAGCAGCCGCCCGGACAATGAGCAGTTCTTC
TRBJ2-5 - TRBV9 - CASSAIGGETQYF TGTGCCAGCAGCGCCATAGGTGGGGAGACCCAGTACTTC
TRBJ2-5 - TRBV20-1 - CSVSWGETQYF TGCAGTGTTAGCTGGGGAGAGACCCAGTACTTC
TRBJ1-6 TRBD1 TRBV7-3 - CASSSGTDSPLHF TGTGCCAGCAGCTCAGGGACAGATTCACCCCTCCACTTT
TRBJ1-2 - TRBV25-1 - CASSDRGRNYGYTF TGTGCCAGCAGTGATCGGGGGAGAAACTATGGCTACACCTTC
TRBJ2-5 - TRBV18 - CASSPPPTRRAKETQYF TGTGCCAGCTCACCCCCCCCAACTAGAAGGGCTAAAGAGACCCAGTACTTC
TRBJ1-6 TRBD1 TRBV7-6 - CASSLGQGPSPLHF TGTGCCAGCAGCTTGGGACAGGGGCCCTCACCCCTCCACTTT
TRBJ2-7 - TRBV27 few CASSFFRGATEQYF TGTGCCAGCAGTTTTTTTCGGGGGGCTACTGAGCAGTACTTC
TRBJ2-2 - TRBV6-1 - CASKVLGQNTGELFF TGTGCCAGCAAGGTTTTAGGACAGAACACCGGGGAGCTGTTTTTT
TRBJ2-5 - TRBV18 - CASSWRQQETQYF TGTGCCAGCTCATGGAGACAGCAAGAGACCCAGTACTTC
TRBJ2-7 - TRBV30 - CAWSRQASYEQYF TGTGCCTGGAGTAGGCAGGCATCCTACGAGCAGTACTTC
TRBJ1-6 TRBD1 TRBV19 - CASSIVRTGGSPLHF TGTGCCAGTAGTATAGTTCGGACAGGGGGTTCACCCCTCCACTTT
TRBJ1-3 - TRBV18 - CASADRTSTIYF TGTGCCAGCGCCGACAGGACTAGCACCATATATTTT
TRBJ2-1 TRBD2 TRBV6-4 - CASRQQRDWVYNEQFF TGTGCCAGCAGGCAACAGCGGGATTGGGTTTACAATGAGCAGTTCTTC
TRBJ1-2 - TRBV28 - CASSLFLNGYTF TGTGCCAGCAGTTTATTCCTAAATGGCTACACCTTC
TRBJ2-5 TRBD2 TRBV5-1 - CASSPGLAGHQETQYF TGCGCCAGCAGCCCCGGACTAGCGGGGCACCAAGAGACCCAGTACTTC
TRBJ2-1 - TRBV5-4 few CASSLGANFEQFF TGTGCCAGCAGCTTGGGGGCAAATTTCGAGCAGTTCTTC
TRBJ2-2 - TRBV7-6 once CASSLDGMNTGELFF TGTGCCAGCAGCTTAGACGGGATGAACACCGGGGAGCTGTTTTTT
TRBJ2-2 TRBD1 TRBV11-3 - CASSLGTVNTGELFF TGTGCCAGCAGCTTGGGGACAGTGAACACCGGGGAGCTGTTTTTT
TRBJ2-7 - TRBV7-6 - CASSQGSSGSYEQYF TGTGCCAGCAGCCAGGGGTCTAGCGGATCCTACGAGCAGTACTTC
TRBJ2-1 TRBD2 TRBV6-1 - CASSESPGGRGGRNEQFF TGTGCCAGCAGTGAATCTCCCGGGGGTCGCGGGGGGCGGAATGAGCAGTTCTTC
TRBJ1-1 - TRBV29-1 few CSVEPGGTEAFF TGCAGCGTTGAGCCGGGAGGGACTGAAGCTTTCTTT
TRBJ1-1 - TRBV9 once CASSGGGPLRDTEAFF TGTGCCAGCAGCGGTGGGGGACCTCTGAGGGATACTGAAGCTTTCTTT